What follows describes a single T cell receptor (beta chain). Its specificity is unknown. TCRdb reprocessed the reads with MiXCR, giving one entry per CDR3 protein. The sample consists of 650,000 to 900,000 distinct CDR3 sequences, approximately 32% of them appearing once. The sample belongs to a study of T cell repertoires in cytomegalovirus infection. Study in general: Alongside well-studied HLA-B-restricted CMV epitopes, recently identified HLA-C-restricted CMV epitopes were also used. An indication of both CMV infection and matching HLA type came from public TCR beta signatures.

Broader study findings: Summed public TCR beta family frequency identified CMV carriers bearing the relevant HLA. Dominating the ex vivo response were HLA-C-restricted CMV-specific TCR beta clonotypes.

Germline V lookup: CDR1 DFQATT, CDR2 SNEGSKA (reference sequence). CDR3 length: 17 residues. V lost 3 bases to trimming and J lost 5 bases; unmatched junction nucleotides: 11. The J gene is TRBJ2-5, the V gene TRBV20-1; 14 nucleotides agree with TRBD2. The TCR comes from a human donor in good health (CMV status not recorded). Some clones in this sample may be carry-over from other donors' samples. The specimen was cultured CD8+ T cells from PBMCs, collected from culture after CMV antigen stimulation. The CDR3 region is CSASPGLAGASEETQYF. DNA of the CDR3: TGCAGTGCTAGTCCGGGACTAGCGGGGGCCTCTGAGGAGACCCAGTACTTC.